This entry describes one TCR beta chain. It was CD45RO-negative cells, positively selected for CCR7, that made up naive CD8 cells, with terminally differentiated effector memory CD45RA+ cells excluded. Those who donated were healthy HIV-negative adults, with no recent acute infections or vaccinations reported. Generated by immunoSEQ multiplex PCR, the TCRdb table keeps only in-frame clones and is missing some. The data contain 2 million or so clones, just under 95% of them seen just once; the ten biggest clones take up more than 0.95%. This entry comes from a study of shared clonotypes between healthy human individuals. Sequences were obtained from naive CD8+ T cells sorted from blood. This clonotype originated in a man between 18 and 29 years old in good health.

The CDR3 sequence is CASSPGQGIYEQYF. The CDR3 coding sequence is TGTGCCAGCAGTCCGGGACAGGGCATTTACGAGCAGTACTTC. The chain joins TRBV27 to TRBJ2-7, with 9 positions matching TRBD1. V dropped 5 bases and J dropped 4; count of bases not matched to a gene: 6. CDR1 is MNHEY and CDR2 is SMNVEV in the germline V gene (reference sequence). This CDR3 region has 14 residues.